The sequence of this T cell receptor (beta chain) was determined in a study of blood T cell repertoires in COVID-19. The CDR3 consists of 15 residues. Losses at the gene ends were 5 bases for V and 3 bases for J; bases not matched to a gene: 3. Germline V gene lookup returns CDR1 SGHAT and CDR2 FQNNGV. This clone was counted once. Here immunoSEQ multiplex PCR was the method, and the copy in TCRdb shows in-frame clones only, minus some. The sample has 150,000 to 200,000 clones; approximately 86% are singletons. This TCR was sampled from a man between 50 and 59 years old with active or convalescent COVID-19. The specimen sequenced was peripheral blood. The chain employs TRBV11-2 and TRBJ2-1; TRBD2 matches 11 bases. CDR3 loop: CASSQTSGSYNEQFF. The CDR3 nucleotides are TGTGCCAGCAGCCAAACTAGCGGGAGCTACAATGAGCAGTTCTTC.